The T cell receptor beta chain under discussion was sequenced for a study of blood T cell repertoires in COVID-19. Study overall: The study drew acute and convalescent COVID-19 samples from the United States, Italy and Spain.

Trimming removed 5 bases at V and 1 base at J, with 10 bases between. Germline-derived CDR1 and CDR2 are SGHTA and FQGTGA. CDR3 length equals 14 residues. In terms of age and location, participants ranged from roughly 18 to 90 years and lived in about 25 US areas. Categorization into cohorts depended on clinical history that participants reported. Two negative PCRs, clearance, or symptom resolution were required of recovered Cohort 3 donors. Profiled with immunoSEQ multiplex PCR; TCRdb holds only in-frame clones, not every one. This table holds over 150,000 clones, approximately 89% found once. This clone showed up just a few times.

Sequenced input: PBMCs or T cells enriched from blood (not recorded which). The J gene is TRBJ2-3, the V gene TRBV7-3; weak D call: TRBD1 (5 bases). The sequence derives from a man between 40 and 49 years old who had recovered from COVID-19. The CDR3 is CASSPLGGTDTQYF. CDR3 nucleotide sequence: TGTGCCAGCAGCCCTTTAGGGGGCACAGATACGCAGTATTTT.